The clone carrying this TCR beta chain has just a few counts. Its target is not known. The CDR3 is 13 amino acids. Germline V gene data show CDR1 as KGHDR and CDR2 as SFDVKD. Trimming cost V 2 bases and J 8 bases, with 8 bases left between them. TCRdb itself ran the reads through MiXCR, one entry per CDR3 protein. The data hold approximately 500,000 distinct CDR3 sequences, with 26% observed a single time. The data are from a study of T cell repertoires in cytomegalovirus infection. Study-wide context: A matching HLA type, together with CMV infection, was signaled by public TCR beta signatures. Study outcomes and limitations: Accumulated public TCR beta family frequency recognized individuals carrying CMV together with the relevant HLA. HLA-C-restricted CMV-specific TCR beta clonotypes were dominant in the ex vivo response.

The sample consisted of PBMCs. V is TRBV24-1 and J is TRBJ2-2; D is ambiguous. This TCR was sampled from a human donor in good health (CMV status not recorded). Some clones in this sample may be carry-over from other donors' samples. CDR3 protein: CATSDYGWGELFF. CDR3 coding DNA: TGTGCCACCAGTGATTATGGCTGGGGGGAGCTGTTTTTT.